The rows below give T cell receptor beta chains drawn from one sample of a study of blood T cell repertoires in COVID-19. Assay: immunoSEQ multiplex PCR; the TCRdb copy retains only in-frame clones and omits some. The table has 100,000 to 150,000 clones, about 80% seen once. Material for sequencing was peripheral blood. The receptor source for this set is a man in his sixties with acute or convalescent COVID-19. The CDR3 runs from the conserved cysteine through the conserved F or W. D genes are given only for firm matches. Only some rows state a clone size, as once, few, many or a class for expanded clones.

>TRBD1|TRBJ2-5|TRBV7-3|once
TGTGCCAGCAGCAAGGGACAGATCCAAGAGACCCAGTACTTC
CASSKGQIQETQYF
>TRBD1|TRBJ1-1|TRBV5-6|few
TGTGCCAGCAGCCTGGGACAGACAATGAACACTGAAGCTTTCTTT
CASSLGQTMNTEAFF
>-|TRBJ1-1|TRBV19|few
TGTGCCAGTAGTATAAGGGCCAGGGACACTGAAGCTTTCTTT
CASSIRARDTEAFF
>-|TRBJ2-1|TRBV7-9|-
TGTGCCTTGCAAATCCCAACGGGGGACAATGAGCAGTTCTTC
CALQIPTGDNEQFF
>-|TRBJ2-1|TRBV5-1|-
TGCGCCAGCAGCTTCCCGCAGGGGAATGAGCAGTTCTTC
CASSFPQGNEQFF
>TRBD1|TRBJ1-4|TRBV6-4|-
TGTGCCAGCACCATCCCCGGACAGGGGAAACCAGCAACTAATGAAAAACTGTTTTTT
CASTIPGQGKPATNEKLFF
>-|TRBJ2-7|TRBV19|-
TGTGCCAGTAGTGATGAACCGGGCCAAAGGGGCGGCCTACGGTACTTC
CASSDEPGQRGGLRYF
>TRBD1|TRBJ2-7|TRBV6-6|-
TGTGCCAGCAGTCACGGACATGGTTTGGGACAGGGGGCGGACGAGCAGTACTTC
CASSHGHGLGQGADEQYF
>-|TRBJ1-2|TRBV19|-
TGTGCCAGTAGTATAGCCCGAGGAGGCTACACCTTC
CASSIARGGYTF
>-|TRBJ1-1|TRBV28|-
TGTGCCAGCAGTCCTGGGGGGGCGCTTGGTATGAACACTGAAGCTTTCTTT
CASSPGGALGMNTEAFF
>-|TRBJ2-7|TRBV30|-
TGTGCCTGGGGCAGGACAGGAGGGACCCACGAGCAGTACTTC
CAWGRTGGTHEQYF
>-|TRBJ2-3|TRBV5-1|once
TGCGCCAGCAGCTTAGCGCGTACTATCACAGATACGCAGTATTTT
CASSLARTITDTQYF
>TRBD2|TRBJ2-7|TRBV5-4|few
TGTGCCAGCAGCTGGGGTGGGACTAGCGCCTACGAGCAGTACTTC
CASSWGGTSAYEQYF
>TRBD2|TRBJ2-7|TRBV11-2|-
TGTGCCAGCAGCTCTCTTCGGAGCGGGGGTATCTACGAGCAGTACTTC
CASSSLRSGGIYEQYF
>TRBD2|TRBJ2-1|TRBV7-3|-
TGTGCCAGCAGCTTAAATCTAGCGGGTAATGAGCAGTTCTTC
CASSLNLAGNEQFF
>TRBD2|TRBJ2-7|TRBV7-9|-
TGTGCCAGCAGCTTAAATAGCGGGAGGTCCCACGAGCAGTACTTC
CASSLNSGRSHEQYF
>TRBD1|TRBJ2-1|TRBV5-1|once
TGCGCCAGCAGCTCGACAGGGGACTCCTACAATGAGCAGTTCTTC
CASSSTGDSYNEQFF
>-|TRBJ1-2|TRBV5-3|-
TGTGCCAGAAGCTCCCATTGGACTATTCCTACTTACCACCCTAACTATGGCTACACCTTC
CARSSHWTIPTYHPNYGYTF
>TRBD2|TRBJ2-7|TRBV28|-
TGTGCCAGCAGTTTGGTGCTAGCGGGAGGGCGGTACGAGCAGTACTTC
CASSLVLAGGRYEQYF
>-|TRBJ2-3|TRBV7-3|-
TGTGCCAGCAGCGGCGGGACCACAGATACGCAGTATTTT
CASSGGTTDTQYF
>-|TRBJ1-2|TRBV28|-
TGTGCCAGCAGTTGGGGGGAGGGTGGCTACACCTTC
CASSWGEGGYTF
>TRBD2|TRBJ2-7|TRBV20-1|-
TGTTACGCGGGGGACTCCTACGAGCAGTACTTC
CYAGDSYEQYF
>TRBD2|TRBJ2-3|TRBV6-5|-
TGTGCCAGCAGTTTGACTAGCGGGTGGTCGCAGTATTTT
CASSLTSGWSQYF
>-|TRBJ1-1|TRBV6-1|-
TGTGCCAGCAGTGAACAGTTGGGAGGGTACACTGAAGCTTTCTTT
CASSEQLGGYTEAFF
>-|TRBJ1-1|TRBV19|-
TGTGCCAGTAGTATCGGACAGTACACTGAAGCTTTCTTT
CASSIGQYTEAFF
>-|TRBJ1-5|TRBV28|few
TGTGCCAGCAGTTCCCTAAATCAGCCCCAGCATTTT
CASSSLNQPQHF
>-|TRBJ2-3|TRBV15|-
TGTGCCACCAGCGCCGGGACTCAAGACACAGATACGCAGTATTTT
CATSAGTQDTDTQYF
>-|TRBJ1-1|TRBV28|-
TGTGCCAGCAGTTTAGTGTCGGATTGGGCCACTGAAGCTTTCTTT
CASSLVSDWATEAFF
>-|TRBJ2-7|TRBV3-1/TRBV3-2|-
TGTGCCAGCAGCCAAGATCCCCTCGTAGAGCAGTACTTC
CASSQDPLVEQYF
>TRBD1|TRBJ2-2|TRBV14|-
TGTGCCAGCAGCCGTGGGACAGCGCAGGGGACCGGGGAGCTGTTTTTT
CASSRGTAQGTGELFF
>-|TRBJ2-1|TRBV10-3|-
TGTGCCACGCGGGTGGAACCCCTACGAGAGCAGTTCTTC
CATRVEPLREQFF